This TCR beta chain stems from a study of blood T cell repertoires in COVID-19. Germline CDR1 reads SGDLS; CDR2 reads YYNGEE. The CDR3 covers 15 residues. With V trimmed by 2 bases and J by 6 bases, 8 bases remained unmatched. As handled by the study authors: Amplified reference gene primers provided the basis for estimating nucleated cell counts. Sequenced by immunoSEQ multiplex PCR; TCRdb stores in-frame clones only, minus some. That table gives V, J and clone size, and the DNA gave D and trimming. The sample records tens of thousands of clones, 85% to 90% being singletons. The receptor was derived from an older woman with COVID-19, enrolled during active disease. The chain is built from TRBV9 and TRBJ2-1; 7 bases fit TRBD1. The specimen sequenced was peripheral blood. CDR3 DNA sequence: TGTGCCAGCAGCGTCAACAGGGGCCCCTCCAATGAGCAGTTCTTC. It yields the protein CASSVNRGPSNEQFF. Using reference TRBV9 and TRBJ2-1 for the parts outside the CDR3, the full variable domain is DSGVTQTPKHLITATGQRVTLRCSPRSGDLSVYWYQQSLDQGLQFLIQYYNGEERAKGNILERFSAQQFPDLHSELNLSSLELGDSALYFCASSVNRGPSNEQFFGPGTRLTVL.